These 16 T cell receptor beta chains were sequenced from one sample in a study of blood T cell repertoires in COVID-19. Profiled with immunoSEQ multiplex PCR; TCRdb holds only in-frame clones, not every one. Of 70,000 to 95,000 clones listed, about 93% are singletons. The sample comprised peripheral blood. These receptors came from a woman aged 45-65 years in a cohort sampled during active COVID-19.

The V and J genes are TRBV7-9 and TRBJ2-3; D remains unclear. Trimming removed 1 base from V and 11 bases from J, with 13 bases in between. The CDR3 runs to 13 residues. Germline assignment: CDR1 SEHNR and CDR2 FQNEAQ (reference sequence). The CDR3 nucleotides read TGTGCCAGCAGCTTAGGGGCGTCCGTCGGGCAGTATTTT. It is translated as CASSLGASVGQYF.

CDR3 sequence (DNA): TGTGCCAGCAGCTTGGAGGGCAGGGTCGACGAGCAGTACTTC. Amino acid sequence: CASSLEGRVDEQYF. The chain is built from TRBV5-5 and TRBJ2-7; D possibly corresponds to TRBD1 (5 bases). The germline V gene encodes CDR1 SGHKS and CDR2 YYEKEE (reference sequence). The ends were cut back, 0 bases at V and 5 bases at J, with 12 bases in the middle. The CDR3 sequence is 14 residues long.

The CDR3 DNA reads as TGTGCCAGCAGCCCCTTAGGGGCGCGGACCACTGAAGCTTTCTTT. Translation gives CASSPLGARTTEAFF. The V gene is TRBV3-1 (or the pseudogene TRBV3-2), the J gene TRBJ1-1, with a possible D match to TRBD1 (5 bases). Trimming shortened V by 4 bases and J by 4 bases, and 16 bases separated the two germline ends. Germline V gene data show CDR1 as LGHDT and CDR2 as YNNKEL (reference sequence). The CDR3 is 15 amino acids.

V gene TRBV5-6 combines with J gene TRBJ1-2, with D maybe TRBD1 (5 bases). Germline CDR1 reads SGHDT; CDR2 reads YYEEEE. The CDR3 length is 15 residues. Between the trimmed V and J ends, which lost 0 bases and 4 bases, there was a span of 13 bases. Written as DNA, the CDR3 is TGTGCCAGCAGCTTGGTGGCAGGGATGGGCTATGGCTACACCTTC. This codes for CASSLVAGMGYGYTF.

This chain joins TRBV19 and TRBJ2-5; 7 nucleotides align to TRBD1. With V trimmed by 5 bases and J by 5 bases, 2 bases remained unmatched. Germline-derived CDR1 and CDR2 are LNHDA and SQIVND (reference sequence). This CDR3 has 12 residues. The CDR3, as DNA: TGTGCCAGTAGTCTGGACAGGGAGACCCAGTACTTC. Translation gives CASSLDRETQYF.

The genes are TRBV12-3 or TRBV12-4 and TRBJ2-7; 9 bases line up with TRBD2. This CDR3 region has 13 residues. The junction had 5 bases not matched to a gene; V was cut back by 6 bases and J by 5 bases. The CDR3, as DNA: TGTGCCAGCAGCTGGACTAGCGACCACGAGCAGTACTTC. It specifies CASSWTSDHEQYF.

The gene calls are TRBV21-1 and TRBJ1-1; TRBD1, the table's D call, lacks a check against the DNA. TRBV21-1 is designated a pseudogene. The CDR3 is made up of 13 amino acids. CDR3 loop: CASSKAVGGRAFF. The CDR3 bases are TGTGCCAGCAGCAAAGCGGTAGGGGGCCGGGCTTTCTTT.

The CDR3 protein is CASSAPGQGRDGYTF. Written as DNA, the CDR3 is TGTGCCAGCAGTGCGCCGGGACAGGGGAGAGATGGCTACACCTTC. This chain joins TRBV27 and TRBJ1-2, with 10 positions matching TRBD1. Per germline, CDR1 MNHEY and CDR2 SMNVEV (reference sequence). Trimming removed 5 bases from V and 6 bases from J; junction bases left unmatched: 9. This CDR3 has 15 residues.

The gene calls are TRBV5-1 and TRBJ1-1; D ambiguous. Germline loops: CDR1 SGHRS, CDR2 YFSETQ. Trimming removed 0 bases from V and 3 bases from J, with 6 bases in between. This CDR3 region has 13 residues. CDR3 DNA sequence: TGCGCCAGCAGCTTGGTTGTAGACACTGAAGCTTTCTTT. Translation: CASSLVVDTEAFF.

This clone was counted between two and nine times. V and J are TRBV30 and TRBJ1-5, with 7 bases that match TRBD1. Germline V gene sequence: CDR1 GTSNPN, CDR2 SVGIG (reference sequence). The CDR3 is 16 residues long. Trimming at V came to 3 bases and at J to 0 bases, leaving 8 bases not matched to a gene. The CDR3 region has the DNA TGTGCCTGGAGAGCCGGGACAGAGTATAGCAATCAGCCCCAGCATTTT. This codes for CAWRAGTEYSNQPQHF.

This chain links TRBV28 with TRBJ2-7, with D possibly TRBD2 on 6 matching bases. Trimming pared 4 bases from V and 3 bases from J, leaving 10 bases between. CDR1 is MDHEN and CDR2 is SYDVKM in the germline V gene. The CDR3 has 13 amino acids. The CDR3 DNA reads as TGTGCCAGCAGTTCTCCTAGCGTCTACGAGCAGTACTTC. It yields the protein CASSSPSVYEQYF. Looking up the rest from reference TRBV28 and TRBJ2-7 gives the full variable domain: DVKVTQSSRYLVKRTGEKVFLECVQDMDHENMFWYRQDPGLGLRLIYFSYDVKMKEKGDIPEGYSVSREKKERFSLILESASTNQTSMYLCASSSPSVYEQYFGPGTRLTVT.

The count of this clone is one. The chain employs TRBV5-1 and TRBJ1-2, with a tentative D call TRBD1 (6 bases). There are 14 residues in the CDR3. From germline, CDR1 is SGHRS and CDR2 YFSETQ. V dropped 2 bases and J dropped 4 bases, with 12 bases sitting between them. The CDR3 region has the DNA TGCGCCAGCAGCTTTAACAGGGAAGGCTATGGCTACACCTTC. It yields the protein CASSFNREGYGYTF.

The chain recombines TRBV5-6 with TRBJ1-1; D may be TRBD1 (6 bases). V dropped 1 base and J dropped 2 bases, with 15 bases sitting between them. Germline-derived CDR1 and CDR2 are SGHDT and YYEEEE. The CDR3 runs to 16 residues. CDR3 in DNA: TGTGCCAGCAGCTTGACAGGGATATCTTCTAACACTGAAGCTTTCTTT. It is translated as CASSLTGISSNTEAFF.

The chain combines TRBV28 with TRBJ1-2, with 9 bases fitting TRBD1. The CDR3 has 16 amino acids. Germline V gives CDR1 MDHEN, CDR2 SYDVKM. V dropped 2 bases and J dropped 3; count of bases not matched to a gene: 7. The CDR3 sequence is CASSLGGTGIHYGYTF. The DNA of the CDR3 is TGTGCCAGCAGTTTAGGTGGGACAGGGATCCACTATGGCTACACCTTC.

The J gene is TRBJ1-2, the V gene TRBV7-2, with TRBD1 matching 7 bases. After removal of 1 base from V and 4 bases from J, the junction contained 6 bases not matched to a gene. CDR1 is SGHTA and CDR2 is FQGNSA in the germline V gene. The CDR3 length is 15 residues. The CDR3 sequence is CASSLVGQRTYGYTF. CDR3 DNA: TGTGCCAGCAGCTTAGTGGGACAGCGCACCTATGGCTACACCTTC.

The CDR3 region has the DNA TGCGCCAGCAGCCAAGATCCAGGGTTCAATGAGCAGTTCTTC. Protein: CASSQDPGFNEQFF. The genes are TRBV4-1 and TRBJ2-1, with TRBD1 as a possible D gene (5 bases). This CDR3 is 14 amino acids long. V gave up 0 bases and J gave up 6 bases, with 9 bases separating them. Germline V gene lookup returns CDR1 MGHRA and CDR2 YSYEKL.